One sample yielded the 30 T cell receptor beta chains listed below, sequenced in a study of blood T cell repertoires in COVID-19. TCRdb's table, derived via immunoSEQ multiplex PCR, lists solely in-frame clones and lacks some. The sample shows over 150,000 clones, around 83% of them seen only once. Sequencing was performed on PBMCs or T cells enriched from blood (not recorded which). All receptors derive from a man aged 40-55 years who had recovered from COVID-19.

This clone has only one observation. The gene calls are TRBV7-2 and TRBJ2-7; possible D gene TRBD2, 5 bases. Germline CDR1 reads SGHTA; CDR2 reads FQGNSA. V gave up 5 bases and J gave up 0 bases, with 11 bases separating them. The length of the CDR3 is 14 residues. CDR3 coding DNA: TGTGCCAGCAGCCATACTAGGGACTCCTACGAGCAGTACTTC. Translation: CASSHTRDSYEQYF.

V and J are TRBV6-5 and TRBJ1-1; D is uncertain. The ends were cut back, 2 bases at V and 2 bases at J, with 15 bases in the middle. This CDR3 is 16 amino acids long. The germline gives CDR1 MNHEY, CDR2 SVGAGI. CDR3 residues: CASSYLLSRSNTEAFF. The DNA of the CDR3 is TGTGCCAGCAGTTACCTTCTCTCCAGATCCAACACTGAAGCTTTCTTT.

The chain uses TRBV5-6 and TRBJ2-1, with 8 bases lining up with TRBD2. The CDR3 totals 15 residues. V dropped 5 bases and J dropped 4; count of bases not matched to a gene: 8. Per the germline V gene, CDR1 is SGHDT and CDR2 is YYEEEE. The CDR3 nucleotides are TGTGCCAGCAGTCGACCAGCGGGAGTATACAATGAGCAGTTCTTC. Protein: CASSRPAGVYNEQFF.

The rearrangement joins TRBV28 to TRBJ2-7; 7 bases fit TRBD1. V dropped 4 bases and J dropped 3; count of bases not matched to a gene: 6. The CDR3 length is 14 residues. CDR1 and CDR2 (germline): MDHEN, SYDVKM. The CDR3 DNA sequence: TGTGCCAGCAGTTCCCTGGGACAGAACTACGAGCAGTACTTC. The encoded protein is CASSSLGQNYEQYF. Full variable domain (missing parts from reference TRBV28 and TRBJ2-7): DVKVTQSSRYLVKRTGEKVFLECVQDMDHENMFWYRQDPGLGLRLIYFSYDVKMKEKGDIPEGYSVSREKKERFSLILESASTNQTSMYLCASSSLGQNYEQYFGPGTRLTVT.

The CDR3 loop reads CASSVEASGAGELFF. The CDR3, as DNA: TGTGCCAGCAGCGTAGAGGCTAGCGGGGCCGGGGAGCTGTTTTTT. This chain uses TRBV9 with TRBJ2-2; 9 bases agree with TRBD2. Germline loops: CDR1 SGDLS, CDR2 YYNGEE. Trimming took 0 bases from V and 6 from J; bases not matched to a gene: 3. CDR3 length: 15 amino acids.

V usage is TRBV25-1 and J usage is TRBJ1-4; maybe TRBD1 (6 bases). Germline V gene sequence: CDR1 MGHDK, CDR2 SYGVNS. The CDR3 spans 13 residues. Trimming shortened V by 4 bases and J by 5 bases, and 8 bases separated the two germline ends. Written as DNA, the CDR3 is TGTGCCAGCAGTGGGCAGGGGAATGAAAAACTGTTTTTT. It encodes CASSGQGNEKLFF.

The chain combines TRBV15 with TRBJ1-1, with D perhaps TRBD1 (5 bases). This CDR3 spans 15 amino acids. Germline V gene data show CDR1 as LNHNV and CDR2 as YYDKDF (reference sequence). V was cut by 0 bases and J by 5 bases, with 13 bases left in between. The DNA of the CDR3 is TGTGCCACCAGCAGAGATAAAGGGGTGGGGACTGAAGCTTTCTTT. Protein product: CATSRDKGVGTEAFF.

This rearrangement joins TRBV27 to TRBJ2-1, with TRBD2 matching over 16 bases. In germline, CDR1 is MNHEY, CDR2 SMNVEV (reference sequence). This CDR3 contains 17 residues. The trim removed 7 bases at V and 4 bases at J, leaving 7 bases unmatched. The CDR3 DNA reads as TGTGCCAGCACCCCCGGGACTAGCGGGAGGGCATACAATGAGCAGTTCTTC. Amino acid sequence: CASTPGTSGRAYNEQFF.

The chain uses TRBV7-9 and TRBJ2-3, with TRBD1 matching 12 bases. J lost 3 bases, V lost 3 bases, and 7 bases had no gene match. The CDR3 is 17 amino acids. The germline V gene encodes CDR1 SEHNR and CDR2 FQNEAQ (reference sequence). The CDR3 loop is CASSFAGTGGVTDTQYF. Here the CDR3 DNA reads TGTGCCAGCAGCTTTGCCGGGACAGGGGGCGTGACAGATACGCAGTATTTT.

V and J are TRBV19 and TRBJ1-3; 10 nucleotides line up with TRBD1. J was trimmed by 0 bases and V by 9 bases; bases with no gene match: 5. The CDR3 extends over 15 amino acids. The germline V gene encodes CDR1 LNHDA and CDR2 SQIVND (reference sequence). The CDR3 loop reads CASLGQGTSGNTIYF. The DNA for the CDR3 is TGTGCCAGCCTGGGACAGGGGACCTCTGGAAACACCATATATTTT.

The rearrangement joins TRBV30 to TRBJ1-5; tentative D call: TRBD1 (5 bases). V was shortened by 3 bases and J by 2 bases, with 17 bases between the two germline ends. The V gene's germline CDR1 is GTSNPN and CDR2 SVGIG (reference sequence). The CDR3 length is 16 residues. In nucleotides, the CDR3 is TGTGCCTGGAGCCAGGGAAGTCGTTCGGGCAATCAGCCCCAGCATTTT. This sequence encodes CAWSQGSRSGNQPQHF.

This clone was recorded once. The chain couples TRBV27 to TRBJ2-1, with D unresolved. Germline CDR1 and CDR2: MNHEY and SMNVEV (reference sequence). This CDR3 is built from 12 residues. The V end lost 0 bases, the J end lost 10 bases, and 7 bases lay between the germline ends. The CDR3 here is CASSLSFGEQFF. Written as DNA, the CDR3 is TGTGCCAGCAGTTTATCCTTCGGGGAGCAGTTCTTC.

The J gene is TRBJ2-3, the V gene TRBV25-1; 12 nucleotides line up with TRBD2. V shed 5 bases, J shed 8 bases, and the junction held 8 bases outside the gene matches. The CDR3 consists of 15 residues. Germline V gene data show CDR1 as MGHDK and CDR2 as SYGVNS. CDR3 sequence: CASSKTSGGLGTQYF. DNA of the CDR3: TGTGCCAGCAGTAAGACTAGCGGGGGCCTCGGTACGCAGTATTTT.

This clone was seen once. This rearrangement joins TRBV13 to TRBJ2-7; 13 bases align to TRBD2. Germline V gene lookup returns CDR1 PRHDT and CDR2 FYEKMQ (reference sequence). The CDR3 has 16 amino acids. V lost 5 bases, J lost 0 bases, and 4 bases stayed unmatched. CDR3 coding DNA: TGTGCCAGCAGCCCAAGGACTAGCGGGAGCTCCTACGAGCAGTACTTC. It codes for CASSPRTSGSSYEQYF.

The chain uses TRBV11-3 and TRBJ1-2; 8 nucleotides agree with TRBD1. The V gene's germline CDR1 is SGHNT and CDR2 YENEEA. There are 15 residues in the CDR3. With 5 bases clipped from V and 4 bases from J, the junction kept 9 bases outside the gene matches. This CDR3 reads CASSPRQGSAYGYTF. The CDR3 coding sequence is TGTGCCAGCAGCCCCCGACAGGGGTCGGCCTATGGCTACACCTTC.

V gene TRBV20-1 combines with J gene TRBJ2-5, with TRBD2 matching over 7 bases. The CDR3 extends over 14 amino acids. Per germline, CDR1 DFQATT and CDR2 SNEGSKA (reference sequence). J gave up 4 bases and V 3 bases, and 8 bases lay outside the gene matches. CDR3 DNA sequence: TGCAGTGCTAGTGGGGAGGGGACTCCAGAGACCCAGTACTTC. Translated: CSASGEGTPETQYF.

The V and J genes are TRBV14 and TRBJ2-7, with 10 bases aligning to TRBD1. Germline CDR1 SGHDN, CDR2 FVKESK. V gave up 1 base and J gave up 4 bases; unmatched junction bases: 13. The CDR3 is 18 residues long. CDR3 protein: CASSQVGGQGLSGYEQYF. CDR3 coding DNA: TGTGCCAGCAGCCAAGTAGGGGGACAGGGGTTATCGGGTTACGAGCAGTACTTC.

The V gene is TRBV7-2, the J gene TRBJ1-5, with 8 bases fitting TRBD1. J gave up 11 bases and V 1 base, and 10 bases lay outside the gene matches. Germline CDR1 reads SGHTA; CDR2 reads FQGNSA. The CDR3 covers 15 residues. The CDR3 DNA is TGTGCCAGCAGCTTAGGCGGGACAGGCCCGAGGGCCCAGCATTTT. Translated: CASSLGGTGPRAQHF.

The V gene is TRBV5-1, the J gene TRBJ2-7; 7 nucleotides align to TRBD1. J gave up 3 bases and V 5 bases, and 11 bases lay outside the gene matches. The CDR3 covers 15 residues. CDR1 and CDR2 from the germline V gene are SGHRS and YFSETQ. CDR3 sequence (DNA): TGCGCCAGCAGGTTAACCAGGGGGATTAGCTACGAGCAGTACTTC. It is translated as CASRLTRGISYEQYF.

The V gene is TRBV27, the J gene TRBJ2-2; tentative D call: TRBD1 (6 bases). Trimming shortened V by 4 bases and J by 6 bases, and 9 bases separated the two germline ends. Germline CDR1 reads MNHEY; CDR2 reads SMNVEV (reference sequence). This CDR3 comprises 13 residues. The CDR3 region has the DNA TGTGCCAGCAGTTCAGGGGCCCCCGGGGAGCTGTTTTTT. It encodes CASSSGAPGELFF.

J is TRBJ1-1 and V is TRBV6-5; D is perhaps TRBD1 (6 bases). The germline gives CDR1 MNHEY, CDR2 SVGAGI. V was shortened by 5 bases and J by 0 bases, with 10 bases between the two germline ends. The CDR3 contains 14 residues. CDR3 sequence reads: CASSTGQMNTEAFF. CDR3 nucleotides: TGTGCCAGCAGTACCGGACAGATGAACACTGAAGCTTTCTTT.

The genes are TRBV3-1 (or the pseudogene TRBV3-2) and TRBJ2-7, with D perhaps matching TRBD2 (6 bases). The CDR3 extends over 12 amino acids. Germline V gives CDR1 LGHDT, CDR2 YNNKEL (reference sequence). Trimming cost V 3 bases and J 6 bases, with 9 bases left between them. CDR3 sequence reads: CASSHNGGEQYF. The CDR3, as DNA: TGTGCCAGCAGCCACAACGGGGGCGAGCAGTACTTC.

The chain uses TRBV7-3 and TRBJ2-3, with a tentative D call TRBD2 (7 bases). The CDR3 runs to 14 residues. CDR1 SGHTA and CDR2 FQGTGA come from the germline V gene. V was cut by 2 bases and J by 4 bases, with 10 bases left in between. The chain's CDR3 is CASSLGGAADTQYF. Written as DNA, the CDR3 is TGTGCCAGCAGCTTAGGGGGGGCTGCAGATACGCAGTATTTT.

V is TRBV27 and J is TRBJ1-6; D is possibly TRBD1 (6 bases). Looked up from germline, CDR1 is MNHEY and CDR2 is SMNVEV (reference sequence). The CDR3 is 15 amino acids. The germline V and J ends were trimmed by 5 bases and 14 bases, with 22 bases remaining between them. The CDR3 loop is CASSQNGGQFSALHF. CDR3 sequence (DNA): TGTGCCAGCAGTCAAAACGGGGGGCAGTTTTCGGCCCTCCACTTT.

The CDR3 here is CASSHLRLAGPTDTQYF. The CDR3 DNA reads as TGTGCCAGCAGTCACCTAAGGCTAGCGGGGCCAACAGATACGCAGTATTTT. The chain uses TRBV7-4 and TRBJ2-3; 9 bases are shared with TRBD2. Germline V CDR1 and CDR2: SGHVT, SQSDAQ. The CDR3 sequence is 17 residues long. Trimming at V came to 6 bases and at J to 3 bases, leaving 13 bases not matched to a gene.

V gene TRBV5-1 combines with J gene TRBJ2-5, with D possibly matching TRBD2 (5 bases). The CDR3 length is 15 residues. The ends were cut back, 1 base at V and 3 bases at J, with 13 bases in the middle. From germline, CDR1 is SGHRS and CDR2 YFSETQ. The chain's CDR3 is CASSLMGERKETQYF. The CDR3 DNA sequence: TGCGCCAGCAGCTTGATGGGAGAGCGTAAAGAGACCCAGTACTTC.

V and J are TRBV19 and TRBJ1-2; the match to TRBD1 covers 7 bases. The germline gives CDR1 LNHDA, CDR2 SQIVND (reference sequence). V gave up 8 bases and J gave up 8 bases; unmatched junction bases: 17. The CDR3 is made up of 15 amino acids. CDR3 region: CASRTLDRESRGYTF. In DNA, the CDR3 is TGTGCCAGTCGTACCCTTGACAGGGAATCAAGAGGCTACACCTTC.

V gene TRBV11-2 combines with J gene TRBJ2-7; D is unclear. V was pared by 5 bases and J by 0 bases, with 8 bases between. CDR1 SGHAT and CDR2 FQNNGV come from the germline V gene. The CDR3 consists of 13 residues. CDR3 DNA: TGTGCCAGCAGCACTGGCGGCTCCTACGAGCAGTACTTC. Its protein is CASSTGGSYEQYF.

This chain links TRBV18 with TRBJ1-5, with 7 nucleotides matching TRBD1. From germline, CDR1 is KGHSH and CDR2 LQKENI. This CDR3 region has 15 residues. V shed 6 bases and J 2 bases; nucleotides not matched to a gene: 7. The CDR3 DNA reads as TGTGCCAGCTCCCTGAGACAGGGTGGCAATCAGCCCCAGCATTTT. Encoded protein: CASSLRQGGNQPQHF. Drawing the rest from reference TRBV18 and TRBJ1-5, the complete variable domain is NAGVMQNPRHLVRRRGQEARLRCSPMKGHSHVYWYRQLPEEGLKFMVYLQKENIIDESGMPKERFSAEFPKEGPSILRIQQVVRGDSAAYFCASSLRQGGNQPQHFGDGTRLSIL.

The chain joins TRBV5-1 to TRBJ2-1; D is possibly TRBD2 (5 bases). The germline V gene has CDR1 SGHRS and CDR2 YFSETQ. The length of the CDR3 is 15 residues. V gave up 4 bases and J gave up 5 bases, with 16 bases separating them. The CDR3 loop is CASSGYAGIHNEQFF. The CDR3 DNA reads TGCGCCAGCAGCGGATACGCCGGGATTCACAATGAGCAGTTCTTC.